This T cell receptor (beta chain) is from a study of blood T cell repertoires in COVID-19. Turning to the study itself: The analysed material was cDNA or gDNA that came from T cells, B-cell-depleted T cells, or PBMCs.

Participants' reported clinical history set cohort assignment. The V and J ends lost 2 bases and 8 bases, in that order; junction bases with no gene match: 7. Per the germline V gene, CDR1 is KGHSH and CDR2 is LQKENI. This CDR3 has 14 residues. In the study's own analysis: Estimation of nucleated cell counts was performed using reference gene primer amplification. Using immunoSEQ multiplex PCR, the repertoire was profiled, and TCRdb retains in-frame clones only, with some absent. The V and J calls and clone size were taken over from that table, and D and trimming were inferred from the DNA. The sample comprises about 290,000 clones, roughly nine tenths of which are singletons, and about 1.7% rests with the top ten.

This TCR was sampled from a woman between 40 and 50 years old who had recovered from COVID-19. Sequenced input: PBMCs or T cells enriched from blood (not recorded which). The V and J genes are TRBV18 and TRBJ1-2, with 8 nucleotides matching TRBD1. The CDR3: CASSPIGQGQGYTF. CDR3 DNA: TGTGCCAGCTCACCAATAGGACAGGGTCAGGGCTACACCTTC.